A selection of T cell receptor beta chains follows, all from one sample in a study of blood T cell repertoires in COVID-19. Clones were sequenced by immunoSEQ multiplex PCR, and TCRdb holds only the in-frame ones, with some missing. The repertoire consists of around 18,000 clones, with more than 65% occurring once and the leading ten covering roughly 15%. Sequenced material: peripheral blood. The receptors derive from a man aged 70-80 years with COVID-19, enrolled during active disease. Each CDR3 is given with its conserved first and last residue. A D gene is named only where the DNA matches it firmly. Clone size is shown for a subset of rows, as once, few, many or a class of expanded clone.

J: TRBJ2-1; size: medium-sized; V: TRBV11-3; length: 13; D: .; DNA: TGTGCCAGCAGCCGGAAGGGGGGGAATGAGCAGTTCTTC; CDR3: CASSRKGGNEQFF
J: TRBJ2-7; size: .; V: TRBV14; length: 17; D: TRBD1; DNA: TGTGCCAGCAGCGGACAGGGGGCTAGAACGGGGACCTACGAGCAGTACTTC; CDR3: CASSGQGARTGTYEQYF
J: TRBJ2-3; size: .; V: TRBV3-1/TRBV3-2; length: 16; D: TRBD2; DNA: TGTGCCAGCAGCGGGGCTAGCGGGAGCGTTACAGATACGCAGTATTTT; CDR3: CASSGASGSVTDTQYF
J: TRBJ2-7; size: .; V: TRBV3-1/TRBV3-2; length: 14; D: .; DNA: TGTGCCAGCAGCCACCGGGGCGGGACCGGCGAGCAGTACTTC; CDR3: CASSHRGGTGEQYF
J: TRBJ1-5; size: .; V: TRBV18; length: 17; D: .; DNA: TGTGCCAGCTCACCACTTCCTCCAGGGAACAGCAATCAGCCCCAGCATTTT; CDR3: CASSPLPPGNSNQPQHF
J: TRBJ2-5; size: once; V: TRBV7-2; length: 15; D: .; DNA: TGTGCCAGCAGCTTAGCTCGGGGGTCACAAGAGACCCAGTACTTC; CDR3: CASSLARGSQETQYF
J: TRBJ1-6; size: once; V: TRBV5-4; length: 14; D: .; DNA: TGTGCCAGCAGCTTGGACAGGGTGAATTCACCCCTCCACTTT; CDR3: CASSLDRVNSPLHF
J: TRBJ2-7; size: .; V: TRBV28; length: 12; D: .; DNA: TGTGCCAGCAGCAGAAACCGAAACGAGCAGTACTTC; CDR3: CASSRNRNEQYF
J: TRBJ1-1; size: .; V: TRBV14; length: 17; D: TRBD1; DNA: TGTGCCAGCAGCCAAGTCGGACAGGGTAGGGGAGGCACTGAAGCTTTCTTT; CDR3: CASSQVGQGRGGTEAFF
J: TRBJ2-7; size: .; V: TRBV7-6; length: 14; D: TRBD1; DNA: TGTGCCAGCAGCTGGCACAGGGGGCCCTACGAGCAGTACTTC; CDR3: CASSWHRGPYEQYF
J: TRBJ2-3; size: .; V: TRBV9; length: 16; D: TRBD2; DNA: TGTGCCAGCAGCGTAGAAGCGGGGGGGCCCACAGATACGCAGTATTTT; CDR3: CASSVEAGGPTDTQYF
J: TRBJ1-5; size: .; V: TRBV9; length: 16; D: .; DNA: TGTGCCAGCAGCGTAGGGCCGGGTTTTAGCAATCAGCCCCAGCATTTT; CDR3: CASSVGPGFSNQPQHF
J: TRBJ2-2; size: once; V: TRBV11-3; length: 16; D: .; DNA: TGTGCCAGCACCGCAAAGGCAGGGGTAACAACCGGGGAGCTGTTTTTT; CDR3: CASTAKAGVTTGELFF
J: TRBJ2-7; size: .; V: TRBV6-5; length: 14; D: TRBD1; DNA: TGTGCCACCGGGACAGGGATTAGGACCTACGAGCAGTACTTC; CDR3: CATGTGIRTYEQYF
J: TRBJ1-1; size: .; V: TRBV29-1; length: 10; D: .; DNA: TGCAGCGCCGTAAACACTGAAGCTTTCTTT; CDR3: CSAVNTEAFF
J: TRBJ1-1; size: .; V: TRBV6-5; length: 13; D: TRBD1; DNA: TGTGCCAGCAGGACAGGGGTGAACACTGAAGCTTTCTTT; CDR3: CASRTGVNTEAFF
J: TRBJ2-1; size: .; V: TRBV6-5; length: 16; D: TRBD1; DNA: TGTGCCAGCAGTTACCGGACAGGGGGGACCTACAATGAGCAGTTCTTC; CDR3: CASSYRTGGTYNEQFF
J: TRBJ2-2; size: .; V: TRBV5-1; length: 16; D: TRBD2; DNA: TGCGCCAGCAGCCAACTAGCGGGGGGAAACACCGGGGAGCTGTTTTTT; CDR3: CASSQLAGGNTGELFF
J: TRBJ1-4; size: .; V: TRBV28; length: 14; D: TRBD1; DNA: TGTGCCAGCAGGGGGACAGGGCCTAATGAAAAACTGTTTTTT; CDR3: CASRGTGPNEKLFF
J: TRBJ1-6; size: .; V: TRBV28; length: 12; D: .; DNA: TGTGCCAGCACCAACGGGAATTCACCCCTCCACTTT; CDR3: CASTNGNSPLHF
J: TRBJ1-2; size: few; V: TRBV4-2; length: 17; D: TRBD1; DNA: TGTGCCAGCAGCCAAGATCGGGCAGGGGGTGCCCGTTATGGCTACACCTTC; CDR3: CASSQDRAGGARYGYTF
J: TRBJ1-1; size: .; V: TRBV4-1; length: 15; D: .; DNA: TGCGCCAGCAGCCAAGGGCGGGGGATGAGGTCTGAAGCTTTCTTT; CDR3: CASSQGRGMRSEAFF
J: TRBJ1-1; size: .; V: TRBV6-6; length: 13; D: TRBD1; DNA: TGTGCCAGCAGTTACGGACAGGGGGGTGAAGCTTTCTTT; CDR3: CASSYGQGGEAFF
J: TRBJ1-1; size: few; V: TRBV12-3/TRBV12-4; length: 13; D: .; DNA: TGTGCCAGCAGTTCCTTCGGACTCCCTCAAGCTTTCTTT; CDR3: CASSSFGLPQAFF
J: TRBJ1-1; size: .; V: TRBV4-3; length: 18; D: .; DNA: TGCGCCAGCAGCCAAGATTGGTGGGCCTCCTTCAGAGACACTGAAGCTTTCTTT; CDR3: CASSQDWWASFRDTEAFF
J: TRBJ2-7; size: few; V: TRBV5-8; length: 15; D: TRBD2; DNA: TGTGCCAGCAGCCCTATGGGCGGGAGGGATGCCGACCAGTACTTC; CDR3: CASSPMGGRDADQYF
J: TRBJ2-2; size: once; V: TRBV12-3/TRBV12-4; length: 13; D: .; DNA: TGTGCCAGCAGTTTATCCTATGCCGGGGAGCTGTTTTTT; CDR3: CASSLSYAGELFF
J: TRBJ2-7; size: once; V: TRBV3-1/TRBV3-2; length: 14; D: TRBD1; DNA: TGTGCCAGCAGCTATCGGACAGGGGGGGACGAGCAGTACTTC; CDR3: CASSYRTGGDEQYF
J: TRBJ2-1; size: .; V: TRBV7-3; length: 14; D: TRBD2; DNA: TGTGCCAGCAGCTCACCCGGGGGGAGCAATGAGCAGTTCTTC; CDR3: CASSSPGGSNEQFF
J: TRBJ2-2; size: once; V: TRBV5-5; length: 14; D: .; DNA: TGTGCCAGCAGCTTGTCGGTGATCGCCGGGGAGCTGTTTTTT; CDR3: CASSLSVIAGELFF
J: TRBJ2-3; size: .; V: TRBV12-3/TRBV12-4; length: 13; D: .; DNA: TGTGCCAGCAGTCTCCAGACAGCAGATACGCAGTATTTT; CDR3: CASSLQTADTQYF
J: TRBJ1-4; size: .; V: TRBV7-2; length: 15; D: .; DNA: TGTGCCAGCAGTTTGCCCTGGGGCCGCAATGAAAAACTGTTTTTT; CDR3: CASSLPWGRNEKLFF
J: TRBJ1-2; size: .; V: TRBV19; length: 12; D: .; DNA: TGTGCCAGTAGGCGGGGTAACTATGGCTACACCTTC; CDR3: CASRRGNYGYTF
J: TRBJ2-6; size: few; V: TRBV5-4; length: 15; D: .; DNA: TGTGCCAGCAGCTTGGCGGGTGCTGGGGCCAACGTCCTGACTTTC; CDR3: CASSLAGAGANVLTF
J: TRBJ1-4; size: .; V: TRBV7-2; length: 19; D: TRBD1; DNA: TGTGCCAGCAGCCCCCGGGGACAGGGGGCCAGGGGTGGGCGAGAAAAACTGTTTTTT; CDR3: CASSPRGQGARGGREKLFF
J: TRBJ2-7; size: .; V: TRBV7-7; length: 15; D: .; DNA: TGTGCTAGCAGCCCTTCATGGGGGCACCCCTACGAGCAGTACTTC; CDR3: CASSPSWGHPYEQYF
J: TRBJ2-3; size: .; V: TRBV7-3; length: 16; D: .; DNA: TGTGCCAGCAGCTTAGCAAAACGGGGGACCACAGATACGCAGTATTTT; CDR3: CASSLAKRGTTDTQYF
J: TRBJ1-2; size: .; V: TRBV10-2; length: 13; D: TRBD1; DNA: TGCGCCAGCAGTGCCGGGACAGGGCGTGGCTACACCTTC; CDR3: CASSAGTGRGYTF
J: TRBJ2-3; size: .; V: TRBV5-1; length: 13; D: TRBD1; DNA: TGCGCCATCAGCACAGGGGTGGACGATACGCAGTATTTT; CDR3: CAISTGVDDTQYF
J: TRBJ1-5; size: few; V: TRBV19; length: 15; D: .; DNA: TGTGCCAGTAGTTCCCCAGACAGGAGCAATCAGCCCCAGCATTTT; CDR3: CASSSPDRSNQPQHF
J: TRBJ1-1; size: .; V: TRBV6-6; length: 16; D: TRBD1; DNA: TGTGCCAGCAGTTTCTCACCTGGGTCGGGACAGAATGAAGCTTTCTTT; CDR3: CASSFSPGSGQNEAFF
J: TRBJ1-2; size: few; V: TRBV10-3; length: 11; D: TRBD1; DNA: TGTGCCATCGGCCAGGAGGGGGCAGGGACCTTC; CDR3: CAIGQEGAGTF
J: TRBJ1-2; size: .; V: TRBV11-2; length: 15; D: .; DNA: TGTGCCAGCAGCTCCGAGACAGGTTACCGCTATGGCTACACCTTC; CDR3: CASSSETGYRYGYTF
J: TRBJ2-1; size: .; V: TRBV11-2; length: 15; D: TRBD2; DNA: TGTGCCAGCAGCTTAGGGTCCTTGGGGAGGGGTGAGCAGTTCTTC; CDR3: CASSLGSLGRGEQFF
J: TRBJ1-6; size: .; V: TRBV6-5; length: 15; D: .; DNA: TGTGCCAGCAGTTCTGGGACTGCCTATAATTCACCCCTCCACTTT; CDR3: CASSSGTAYNSPLHF
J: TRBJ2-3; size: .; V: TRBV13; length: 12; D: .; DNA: TGTGCCAGCAGCTTAGGCCGAGATACGCAGTATTTT; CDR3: CASSLGRDTQYF
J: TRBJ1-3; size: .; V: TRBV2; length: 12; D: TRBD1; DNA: TGTGCCAGCAGGGGACAGGGGTACACCATATATTTT; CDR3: CASRGQGYTIYF
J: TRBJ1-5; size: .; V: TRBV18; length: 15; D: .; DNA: TGTGCCAGCTCACCAGGAGGGCAGACAAATCAGCCCCAGCATTTT; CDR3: CASSPGGQTNQPQHF
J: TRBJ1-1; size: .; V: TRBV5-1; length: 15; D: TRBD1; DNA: TGCGCCAGCAGCTCGCAGGACAGGGCTGGTACTGAAGCTTTCTTT; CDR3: CASSSQDRAGTEAFF
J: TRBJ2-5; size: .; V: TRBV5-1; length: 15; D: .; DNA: TGCGCCAGCAGCTTGGCAACAGGGCGTACGGAGACCCAGTACTTC; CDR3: CASSLATGRTETQYF
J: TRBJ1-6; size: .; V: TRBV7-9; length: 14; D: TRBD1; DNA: TGTGCCAGCAGCTTAGCCAGGGGGATTACACCCCTCCACTTT; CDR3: CASSLARGITPLHF
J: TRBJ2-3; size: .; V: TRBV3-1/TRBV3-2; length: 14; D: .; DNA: TGTGCCAGCAGGCGAAACCCCCGCACAGATACGCAGTATTTT; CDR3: CASRRNPRTDTQYF